These 25 T cell receptor beta chains came from one sample sequenced in a study of blood T cell repertoires in COVID-19. Profiled with immunoSEQ multiplex PCR; TCRdb holds only in-frame clones, not every one. The sample holds some 240,000 clones; around 90% are singletons and the top ten take about 2.9%. Material for sequencing was PBMCs or T cells enriched from blood (not recorded which). All receptors come from a woman aged 40-49 years who had been exposed to COVID-19.

The V gene is TRBV9, the J gene TRBJ2-5, with 7 bases fitting TRBD2. The CDR3 spans 16 residues. With 0 bases clipped from V and 5 bases from J, the junction kept 10 bases outside the gene matches. Germline assignment: CDR1 SGDLS and CDR2 YYNGEE. For the CDR3, the DNA is TGTGCCAGCAGCGTAGGGTTGGGACGCGGGAGCGAGACCCAGTACTTC. Translating it yields CASSVGLGRGSETQYF.

V is TRBV4-3 and J is TRBJ1-1; D remains unclear. The CDR3 covers 14 residues. CDR1 and CDR2 from the germline V gene are LGHNA and YSLEER. V shed 1 base and J shed 4 bases, with 10 bases lying between them. CDR3 region: CASSQARGATEAFF. CDR3 in DNA: TGCGCCAGCAGCCAAGCAAGAGGTGCCACTGAAGCTTTCTTT.

V gene TRBV29-1 combines with J gene TRBJ1-4, with 7 bases aligning to TRBD1. Per the germline V gene, CDR1 is SQVTM and CDR2 is ANQGSEA. CDR3 size: 13 residues. The junction had 7 bases not matched to a gene; V was cut back by 6 bases and J by 6 bases. The CDR3 spells CSVLTGYDEKLFF. Here the CDR3 DNA reads TGCAGCGTCCTGACAGGGTATGATGAAAAACTGTTTTTT.

V is TRBV5-5 and J is TRBJ2-2, with D unresolved. V gave up 0 bases and J gave up 2 bases, with 8 bases separating them. Germline lookup yields CDR1 SGHKS and CDR2 YYEKEE (reference sequence). The CDR3 is 15 amino acids. The CDR3 DNA reads as TGTGCCAGCAGCTTGGAATTAGCTAACACCGGGGAGCTGTTTTTT. Amino acids: CASSLELANTGELFF.

Regarding this clone: One end of the junction fails to match germline, which may point to a read error. The chain has TRBV5-1 and TRBJ2-1, with D perhaps TRBD1 (6 bases). The CDR3 has 15 residues. Germline CDR1 is SGHRS and CDR2 is YFSETQ. CDR3 DNA sequence: TGTGCCAGCACCTACCAGGGGTCCTCCTACAATGAGCAGTTCTTC. This translates into CASTYQGSSYNEQFF.

The chain carries TRBV7-9 and TRBJ1-3; no firm D call. V was cut by 5 bases and J by 0 bases, with 2 bases left in between. The CDR3 loop spans 12 amino acids. Germline lookup yields CDR1 SEHNR and CDR2 FQNEAQ (reference sequence). The CDR3 nucleotides are TGTGCCAGCAGCCACTCTGGAAACACCATATATTTT. Its protein product is CASSHSGNTIYF.

This sequence joins TRBV18 and TRBJ1-1, with TRBD1 as a possible D gene (6 bases). Trimming stripped 3 bases from V and 0 bases from J, with 8 bases between. The CDR3 is 14 amino acids. Germline V lookup: CDR1 KGHSH, CDR2 LQKENI. The CDR3 loop is CASSPQGMNTEAFF. Here the CDR3 DNA reads TGTGCCAGCTCACCCCAGGGGATGAACACTGAAGCTTTCTTT.

This clone was counted ten times or more. The J gene is TRBJ2-2, the V gene TRBV20-1; possible D gene TRBD2, 5 bases. CDR3 length: 15 residues. Germline values: CDR1 DFQATT, CDR2 SNEGSKA (reference sequence). The V gene lost 3 bases and the J gene lost 4 bases, with 15 bases spanning the gap. CDR3 residues: CSASDQQRPTGELFF. CDR3 nucleotide sequence: TGCAGTGCTAGTGATCAGCAGCGGCCCACCGGGGAGCTGTTTTTT.

This chain uses TRBV28 with TRBJ2-5, with D tentatively TRBD2 (5 bases). CDR1 is MDHEN and CDR2 is SYDVKM in the germline V gene. V was trimmed by 3 bases and J by 4 bases, leaving 15 bases between them. The CDR3 has 15 amino acids. CDR3: CASSFGSSRGETQYF. CDR3 in DNA: TGTGCCAGCAGTTTCGGGTCGTCTCGGGGAGAGACCCAGTACTTC.

The CDR3, as DNA: TGTGCCTGGAGTTATCCCGGGGTAGTGAGTGAAAAACTGTTTTTT. Its protein product is CAWSYPGVVSEKLFF. The chain carries TRBV30 and TRBJ1-4; D remains ambiguous. Germline assignment: CDR1 GTSNPN and CDR2 SVGIG (reference sequence). The V gene lost 2 bases and the J gene lost 7 bases, with 17 bases spanning the gap. The CDR3 covers 15 residues. The whole variable domain, remainder taken from reference TRBV30 and TRBJ1-4, is SQTIHQWPATLVQPVGSPLSLECTVEGTSNPNLYWYRQAAGRGLQLLFYSVGIGQISSEVPQNLSASRPQDRQFILSSKKLLLSDSGFYLCAWSYPGVVSEKLFFGSGTQLSVL.

The rearrangement uses TRBV5-6 and TRBJ1-1, with a weak D call TRBD1 (6 bases). With 0 bases removed from V and 9 bases from J, the gap between germline ends came to 12 bases. The CDR3 is 13 amino acids. CDR1 and CDR2 from the germline V gene are SGHDT and YYEEEE. CDR3: CASSLAKTGQAFF. DNA of the CDR3: TGTGCCAGCAGCTTGGCTAAGACAGGTCAAGCTTTCTTT. The full variable domain, completed using reference TRBV5-6 and TRBJ1-1, is DAGVTQSPTHLIKTRGQQVTLRCSPKSGHDTVSWYQQALGQGPQFIFQYYEEEERQRGNFPDRFSGHQFPNYSSELNVNALLLGDSALYLCASSLAKTGQAFFGQGTRLTVV.

The chain carries TRBV30 and TRBJ1-6, with unresolved D. Germline CDR1 is GTSNPN and CDR2 is SVGIG (reference sequence). There are 12 residues in the CDR3. The V and J ends lost 2 bases and 7 bases respectively, with 6 bases between them. CDR3 sequence (DNA): TGTGCCTGGAGTAGCCAAAATTCACCCCTCCACTTT. Translated, it gives CAWSSQNSPLHF.

The genes are TRBV11-3 and TRBJ1-1; no clear D. Germline CDR1 reads SGHNT; CDR2 reads YENEEA. V lost 3 bases to trimming and J lost 0 bases, with 8 bases between them. The CDR3 is 14 residues long. The chain's CDR3 is CASSFSGVNTEAFF. As DNA, the CDR3 is TGTGCCAGCAGCTTTAGCGGTGTGAACACTGAAGCTTTCTTT.

The chain has TRBV27 and TRBJ1-1; tentatively, D is TRBD1 (5 bases). Germline V lookup: CDR1 MNHEY, CDR2 SMNVEV (reference sequence). Trimming pared 3 bases from V and 1 base from J, leaving 9 bases between. CDR3 length: 14 residues. The CDR3 loop is CASSFHRQNTEAFF. In DNA, the CDR3 is TGTGCCAGCAGTTTCCACAGGCAGAACACTGAAGCTTTCTTT.

This chain links TRBV6-5 with TRBJ2-7, with D unclear. V lost 7 bases to trimming and J lost 0 bases, with 13 bases between them. Germline V CDR1 and CDR2: MNHEY, SVGAGI. The CDR3 has 14 amino acids. The CDR3 loop reads CASMGGRSSYEQYF. The CDR3 DNA is TGTGCCAGCATGGGTGGTAGGAGCTCCTACGAGCAGTACTTC.

The J gene is TRBJ1-6, the V gene TRBV11-3; D is perhaps TRBD1 (6 bases). V shed 2 bases and J shed 7 bases, with 15 bases lying between them. The CDR3 length is 16 residues. The V gene's germline CDR1 is SGHNT and CDR2 YENEEA. CDR3 coding DNA: TGTGCCAGCAGCTTAACCCCCGCAGGGGACAATTCACCCCTCCACTTT. It is translated as CASSLTPAGDNSPLHF.

The chain uses TRBV19 and TRBJ1-5; D might be TRBD1 (5 bases). Germline loops: CDR1 LNHDA, CDR2 SQIVND (reference sequence). This CDR3 is 14 amino acids long. Trimming pared 8 bases from V and 5 bases from J, leaving 16 bases between. The DNA of the CDR3 is TGTGCCAGTGTTTCAGGGACGGGAGATCAGCCCCAGCATTTT. Its protein is CASVSGTGDQPQHF.

The chain carries TRBV19 and TRBJ2-6; maybe TRBD2 (5 bases). Germline CDR1 and CDR2: LNHDA and SQIVND (reference sequence). This CDR3 has 15 residues. Trimming shortened V by 4 bases and J by 0 bases, and 7 bases separated the two germline ends. CDR3 residues: CASSTRGSGANVLTF. In nucleotides, the CDR3 is TGTGCCAGTAGTACCCGGGGCTCTGGGGCCAACGTCCTGACTTTC.

The chain recombines TRBV24-1 with TRBJ2-3, with TRBD1 matching over 7 bases. J gave up 5 bases and V 1 base, and 5 bases lay outside the gene matches. Germline values: CDR1 KGHDR, CDR2 SFDVKD. The CDR3 has 15 amino acids. The CDR3 nucleotides are TGTGCCACCAGTGATTTAGTAGGGGGCAGAGATACGCAGTATTTT. Amino acids: CATSDLVGGRDTQYF.

The rearrangement uses TRBV27 and TRBJ2-1, with TRBD2 matching 10 bases. In germline, CDR1 is MNHEY, CDR2 SMNVEV (reference sequence). The CDR3 runs 15 residues. V gave up 7 bases and J gave up 6 bases; unmatched junction bases: 9. Here the CDR3 reads CASTYLAGEFNEQFF. The DNA of the CDR3 is TGTGCCAGCACCTATCTAGCGGGGGAGTTCAATGAGCAGTTCTTC.

The genes are TRBV7-9 and TRBJ1-2, with D perhaps TRBD1 (6 bases). The CDR3 consists of 13 residues. The ends were cut back, 6 bases at V and 9 bases at J, with 17 bases in the middle. Germline CDR1 reads SEHNR; CDR2 reads FQNEAQ (reference sequence). CDR3 DNA: TGTGCCAGCAGTCCTGACAGGCACCCACGCTACACCTTC. Translated, it gives CASSPDRHPRYTF.

The chain couples TRBV19 to TRBJ1-3; 7 bases match TRBD1. The ends lost 6 bases at V and 6 bases at J; junction bases unmatched: 2. In germline, CDR1 is LNHDA, CDR2 SQIVND (reference sequence). The CDR3 has 12 amino acids. CDR3 bases: TGTGCCAGTAGGGGGACAGTAAACACCATATATTTT. The encoded protein is CASRGTVNTIYF. Full variable domain (remainder filled in from reference TRBV19 and TRBJ1-3): DGGITQSPKYLFRKEGQNVTLSCEQNLNHDAMYWYRQDPGQGLRLIYYSQIVNDFQKGDIAEGYSVSREKKESFPLTVTSAQKNPTAFYLCASRGTVNTIYFGEGSWLTVV.

J is TRBJ2-7 and V is TRBV6-5; possible D gene TRBD2, 5 bases. Germline V gene data show CDR1 as MNHEY and CDR2 as SVGAGI. V lost 2 bases and J lost 6, with 14 bases in between. CDR3 length: 14 residues. CDR3 in amino acids: CASSYPSGAREQYF. The CDR3 DNA is TGTGCCAGCAGTTACCCGAGCGGAGCGCGCGAGCAGTACTTC.

The V gene is TRBV5-1, the J gene TRBJ2-7, with 13 bases identical to TRBD2. With V trimmed by 3 bases and J by 3 bases, 6 bases remained unmatched. Germline V gene data show CDR1 as SGHRS and CDR2 as YFSETQ. The CDR3 consists of 16 residues. The CDR3 reads CASSYTGTSGIYEQYF. In nucleotides, the CDR3 is TGCGCCAGCAGCTACACCGGGACTAGCGGGATCTACGAGCAGTACTTC.

The CDR3 nucleotides read TGTGCCAGCAGCCGACAGGGGGCAACTGAAGCTTTCTTT. Translation gives CASSRQGATEAFF. The chain combines TRBV27 with TRBJ1-1; 10 nucleotides agree with TRBD1. Germline trimming cut 6 bases from V and 5 bases from J; bases unmatched to any gene: 3. The CDR3 is made up of 13 amino acids. Germline loops: CDR1 MNHEY, CDR2 SMNVEV (reference sequence).